What follows describes a single T cell receptor beta chain. Its target is not known. The RNA, about 0.5 to 1 ug, was put through reverse transcription using random hexamers. TCRdb called the immunoSEQ multiplex PCR reads again in MiXCR, with one record for every CDR3 protein. The sample holds 170,000 or so distinct CDR3 sequences, 94% seen once. Sequencing targeted TCR beta in T cells from blood (CD8+ and CD4+). The patients with Susac syndrome were individuals who fulfilled the recently defined diagnostic criteria for disease that was either definite or probable. This CDR3 has 13 residues. Germline values: CDR1 SGHDN, CDR2 FVKESK. V lost 3 bases and J 5 bases, leaving 10 bases between the germline ends. This specimen belongs to a study of CD8 T cells in Susac syndrome. Study background: Intravenous immunoglobulin alone or corticosteroids were being given to patients with Susac syndrome at blood draw, unless they were therapy-naive.

Findings and caveats of the study: Clonal expansion was absent from the CD4+ T cell repertoires in Susac syndrome.

The rearrangement joins TRBV14 to TRBJ2-5; D uncertain. Sequencing used CD4+ T cells from PBMCs. The TCR was taken from a human donor with Susac syndrome. The chain's CDR3 is CASSQDLRETQYF. Written as DNA, the CDR3 is TGTGCCAGCAGCCAGGACCTGCGGGAGACCCAGTACTTC. Full variable domain (rest looked up from reference TRBV14 and TRBJ2-5): EAGVTQFPSHSVIEKGQTVTLRCDPISGHDNLYWYRRVMGKEIKFLLHFVKESKQDESGMPNNRFLAERTGGTYSTLKVQPAELEDSGVYFCASSQDLRETQYFGPGTRLLVL.